Shown below are 22 T cell receptor beta chains from a single sample sequenced in a study of blood T cell repertoires in COVID-19. Only in-frame clones appear in the TCRdb table, and some are missing; sequencing was by immunoSEQ multiplex PCR. The sample yields 200,000 to 250,000 clones, roughly 88% seen once. Input material: peripheral blood. All receptors come from a woman aged 40 to 50 who had recovered from COVID-19.

The chain recombines TRBV5-5 with TRBJ2-5, with TRBD1 identical over 8 bases. Unmatched junction bases numbered 15, after V lost 3 bases and J lost 5 bases. CDR3 length: 17 amino acids. Germline values: CDR1 SGHKS, CDR2 YYEKEE (reference sequence). CDR3 sequence: CASSSIVSTGAGETQYF. In nucleotides, the CDR3 is TGTGCCAGCAGCTCGATTGTGTCGACAGGGGCGGGGGAGACCCAGTACTTC.

The chain employs TRBV11-2 and TRBJ1-4; 7 bases match TRBD1. The CDR3 runs to 18 residues. After removal of 1 base from V and 8 bases from J, the junction contained 16 bases not matched to a gene. Germline V lookup: CDR1 SGHAT, CDR2 FQNNGV. CDR3 in DNA: TGTGCCAGCAGCTTAGCTCGACTACAGGGGCTAGGGGACGAAAAACTGTTTTTT. Protein: CASSLARLQGLGDEKLFF. Based on the CDR3 plus reference TRBV11-2 and TRBJ1-4, the full variable domain is EAGVAQSPRYKIIEKRQSVAFWCNPISGHATLYWYQQILGQGPKLLIQFQNNGVVDDSQLPKDRFSAERLKGVDSTLKIQPAKLEDSAVYLCASSLARLQGLGDEKLFFGSGTQLSVL.

The J gene is TRBJ2-7, the V gene TRBV5-4, with 9 bases matching TRBD1. The V gene's germline CDR1 is SGHNT and CDR2 YYREEE (reference sequence). The junction had 10 bases not matched to a gene; V was cut back by 1 base and J by 2 bases. This CDR3 is 17 amino acids long. As DNA, the CDR3 is TGTGCCAGCAGCTTGTCTACAGGGGGCGCCGGGACCTACGAGCAGTACTTC. This codes for CASSLSTGGAGTYEQYF.

The table lists this clone with a few counts. The rearrangement links TRBV5-1 to TRBJ1-2; 7 bases are shared with TRBD1. The trim removed 3 bases at V and 2 bases at J, leaving 7 bases unmatched. CDR1 is SGHRS, CDR2 YFSETQ, per germline. The CDR3 totals 15 residues. The CDR3 spells CASSSQLRGNYGYTF. CDR3 bases: TGCGCCAGCAGCTCCCAGCTCAGGGGGAACTATGGCTACACCTTC.

Note on this clone: At the DNA level, this CDR3 is encoded by other sequences in the same sample as well. The V gene is TRBV30, the J gene TRBJ2-2; no reliable D call. From germline, CDR1 is GTSNPN and CDR2 SVGIG (reference sequence). Deletions cut 4 bases from V and 0 bases from J, with 9 bases between. The CDR3 is 14 residues long. CDR3 nucleotides: TGTGCCTGGAAACGACTCGCGAACACCGGGGAGCTGTTTTTT. It specifies CAWKRLANTGELFF.

The gene calls are TRBV6-5 and TRBJ1-1; D is perhaps TRBD1 (6 bases). V lost 5 bases, J lost 10 bases, and 23 bases lay in between. The CDR3 covers 15 residues. Looked up from germline, CDR1 is MNHEY and CDR2 is SVGAGI. The CDR3 DNA is TGTGCCAGCAGTCGGGCGAGAGAACAGGGAAGAGGAGCTTTCTTT. Amino acids: CASSRAREQGRGAFF.

The chain carries TRBV5-1 and TRBJ2-7; 7 positions agree with TRBD2. V shed 7 bases and J 4 bases; nucleotides not matched to a gene: 8. Per the germline V gene, CDR1 is SGHRS and CDR2 is YFSETQ. The CDR3 has 13 residues. The CDR3 region is CASRGTSVYEQYF. In DNA form, the CDR3 reads TGCGCCAGCCGCGGCACTAGCGTTTACGAGCAGTACTTC. The full variable domain, in which reference TRBV5-1 and TRBJ2-7 provide the parts outside the CDR3, is KAGVTQTPRYLIKTRGQQVTLSCSPISGHRSVSWYQQTPGQGLQFLFEYFSETQRNKGNFPGRFSGRQFSNSRSEMNVSTLELGDSALYLCASRGTSVYEQYFGPGTRLTVT.

The rearrangement joins TRBV4-3 to TRBJ2-1; 11 bases map to TRBD2. V shed 0 bases and J 3 bases; nucleotides not matched to a gene: 1. Germline CDR1 and CDR2: LGHNA and YSLEER. CDR3 size: 16 residues. CDR3 nucleotides: TGCGCCAGCAGCCAAGATGGGACTAGCGGCTACAATGAGCAGTTCTTC. Translating gives CASSQDGTSGYNEQFF.

In nucleotides, the CDR3 is TGTGCCTGGAGACTAGCGGGGGGGCCGGGGAATGAGCAGTTCTTC. Its protein product is CAWRLAGGPGNEQFF. This rearrangement joins TRBV30 to TRBJ2-1; the match to TRBD2 covers 13 bases. The CDR3 length is 15 residues. Germline V gene data show CDR1 as GTSNPN and CDR2 as SVGIG (reference sequence). With 3 bases clipped from V and 7 bases from J, the junction kept 6 bases outside the gene matches.

The chain employs TRBV6-2 or TRBV6-3 and TRBJ2-7, with TRBD2 matching 12 bases. This CDR3 comprises 15 residues. V lost 4 bases to trimming and J lost 4 bases; unmatched junction nucleotides: 5. Per the germline V gene, CDR1 is MNHEY and CDR2 is SVGEGT. CDR3 bases: TGTGCCAGCAGTTCAGGACTAGCGGGAAAATACGAGCAGTACTTC. Protein sequence: CASSSGLAGKYEQYF.

This clone appeared a few times. The chain uses TRBV7-9 and TRBJ1-2, with 9 positions matching TRBD1. The CDR3 length is 14 residues. CDR1 is SEHNR and CDR2 is FQNEAQ in the germline V gene (reference sequence). V lost 5 bases, J lost 8 bases, and 9 bases stayed unmatched. CDR3 coding DNA: TGTGCCAGCAGCGCCCCGGGACAGGGTCGGGGCTACACCTTC. Its translation: CASSAPGQGRGYTF.

This clone appeared many times. The J gene is TRBJ1-3, the V gene TRBV4-2; TRBD1 is a possible D gene (5 bases). Germline V gene lookup returns CDR1 LGHNA and CDR2 YNFKEQ. V lost 1 base to trimming and J lost 6 bases, with 13 bases between them. The CDR3 is made up of 15 amino acids. This chain's CDR3 is CASSQVGRDVNTIYF. DNA for the CDR3: TGTGCCAGCAGCCAAGTTGGCAGGGATGTAAACACCATATATTTT.

The J gene is TRBJ2-1, the V gene TRBV12-2; TRBD1 is the table's D call and was not checked against the DNA. TRBV12-2 is a pseudogene segment. The CDR3 has 16 amino acids. The CDR3 DNA reads as TGTGCAAGTCGCTTAGTCAGGGGCGGCTCCTACAATGAGCAGTTCTTC. Protein: CASRLVRGGSYNEQFF.

The J gene is TRBJ1-5, the V gene TRBV6-5; D is uncertain. The length of the CDR3 is 14 residues. V lost 2 bases to trimming and J lost 1 base, with 6 bases between them. Per germline, CDR1 MNHEY and CDR2 SVGAGI. CDR3 nucleotides: TGTGCCAGCAGTTACGGCAGAAGCAATCAGCCCCAGCATTTT. Encoded protein: CASSYGRSNQPQHF.

The chain's CDR3 is CASSLVPGGTDTQYF. CDR3 sequence (DNA): TGTGCCAGCAGCTTAGTCCCCGGGGGCACAGATACGCAGTATTTT. This chain connects TRBV7-2 to TRBJ2-3; the D gene is possibly TRBD2 (5 bases). The CDR3 consists of 15 residues. Germline CDR1 is SGHTA and CDR2 is FQGNSA. V shed 1 base and J shed 1 base, with 9 bases lying between them.

This sequence joins TRBV5-1 and TRBJ2-7, with 11 bases fitting TRBD2. Unmatched junction bases numbered 7, after V lost 4 bases and J lost 4 bases. Looked up from germline, CDR1 is SGHRS and CDR2 is YFSETQ. CDR3 length: 15 residues. The DNA for the CDR3 is TGCGCCAGCAGCGCGCCACTAGCGGGGGAATACGAGCAGTACTTC. Translation gives CASSAPLAGEYEQYF.

The rearrangement uses TRBV9 and TRBJ2-1, with D possibly matching TRBD2 (5 bases). The CDR3 runs to 16 residues. CDR1 and CDR2 (germline): SGDLS, YYNGEE. V was pared by 0 bases and J by 6 bases, with 16 bases between. This chain's CDR3 is CASSVAGTSRGNEQFF. CDR3 bases: TGTGCCAGCAGCGTAGCTGGTACTAGTCGGGGCAATGAGCAGTTCTTC.

The J gene is TRBJ2-1, the V gene TRBV28; 7 bases agree with TRBD2. The CDR3 is 17 residues long. The J segment lost 4 bases and the V segment lost 6 bases, leaving 15 bases of the junction unmatched. Germline assignment: CDR1 MDHEN and CDR2 SYDVKM. The DNA of the CDR3 is TGTGCCAGCAGCCCAGAGGGATGGCTAGCGGAATACAATGAGCAGTTCTTC. Translating gives CASSPEGWLAEYNEQFF.

The V gene is TRBV2, the J gene TRBJ2-1; 12 nucleotides line up with TRBD2. CDR1 and CDR2 from the germline V gene are SNHLY and FYNNEI. The CDR3 is made up of 18 amino acids. V shed 4 bases and J 0 bases; nucleotides not matched to a gene: 7. The CDR3 nucleotides read TGTGCCAGCAGTGGTTCTAGCGGGAGGGTAAGCTCCTACAATGAGCAGTTCTTC. Protein: CASSGSSGRVSSYNEQFF.

The gene calls are TRBV19 and TRBJ1-2, with TRBD1 identical over 7 bases. From germline, CDR1 is LNHDA and CDR2 SQIVND (reference sequence). Trimming took 4 bases from V and 8 from J; bases not matched to a gene: 13. CDR3 size: 15 residues. The CDR3 bases are TGTGCCAGTAGTACTCCGCAGACAGGGACTAGAGGCTACACCTTC. It is translated as CASSTPQTGTRGYTF. Full variable domain (missing parts from reference TRBV19 and TRBJ1-2): DGGITQSPKYLFRKEGQNVTLSCEQNLNHDAMYWYRQDPGQGLRLIYYSQIVNDFQKGDIAEGYSVSREKKESFPLTVTSAQKNPTAFYLCASSTPQTGTRGYTFGSGTRLTVV.

V and J are TRBV5-5 and TRBJ2-7; D gene ambiguous. The length of the CDR3 is 13 residues. Germline V gives CDR1 SGHKS, CDR2 YYEKEE (reference sequence). V lost 5 bases and J 5 bases, leaving 14 bases between the germline ends. The CDR3 coding sequence is TGTGCCAGCAGTCATCAGTCTTTACACGAGCAGTACTTC. Encoded protein: CASSHQSLHEQYF.

This clone was seen just once. This chain joins TRBV27 and TRBJ2-2; possible D gene TRBD2, 5 bases. Germline V lookup: CDR1 MNHEY, CDR2 SMNVEV (reference sequence). Trimming stripped 7 bases from V and 9 bases from J, with 24 bases between. The CDR3 loop spans 16 amino acids. The CDR3: CASTPFPGDFHRELFF. The CDR3 DNA is TGTGCCAGCACCCCCTTCCCCGGGGATTTCCACCGGGAGCTGTTTTTT.